These T cell receptor beta chains were read from a single sample in a study of blood T cells in healthy people across ages. MiXCR was run by TCRdb on the 5' RACE reads, yielding one entry per CDR3 protein. Altogether 1.4 million to 1.5 million distinct CDR3 sequences are present, roughly 40% being singletons, with the ten largest covering roughly 8.2%. Source material: blood. The receptors here all came from a woman aged 18-29 years in good health. CDR3s include the opening cysteine and the closing phenylalanine or tryptophan. D genes are given only for firm matches. A row's size may be missing; if present it is once, few, many or a size class.

j_gene,v_gene,abundance,d_gene,CDR3nt,CDR3aa
TRBJ2-7,TRBV20-1,few,TRBD2,TGCAGTGCTAAAGCGGGAGGGGTCTACGAGCAGTACTTC,CSAKAGGVYEQYF
TRBJ1-2,TRBV5-1,-,TRBD1,TGCGCCAGCAGCGTTGAGGGGGCTGTGGATGGCTACACCTTC,CASSVEGAVDGYTF
TRBJ2-3,TRBV6-1,once,TRBD2,TGTGCCAGCAGTTCGTTAGCGGGGGACACAGATACGCAGTATTTT,CASSSLAGDTDTQYF
TRBJ1-1,TRBV30,-,TRBD1,TGTGCCTGGGGCCTCACAGGGGCCACTGAAGCTTTCTTT,CAWGLTGATEAFF
TRBJ1-5,TRBV6-6,few,-,TGTGCCAGCAGTTATGGTGGCGGGGACGATCAGCCCCAGCATTTT,CASSYGGGDDQPQHF
TRBJ2-5,TRBV5-1,few,-,TGCGCCAGCAGCTCCCCCATGGGGGGAGGAAAGACCCAGTACTTC,CASSSPMGGGKTQYF
TRBJ1-1,TRBV12-5,-,TRBD1,TGTGCTAGTGCCCCGGAGGGGGCGGGAGCTTTCTTT,CASAPEGAGAFF
TRBJ2-1,TRBV28,-,-,TGTGCCAGCAGAAACGACAGGTTATACAATGAGCAGTTCTTC,CASRNDRLYNEQFF
TRBJ1-2,TRBV5-1,-,-,TGCGCCAGCGGACAGAGGGAAGCCTATGGCTACACCTTC,CASGQREAYGYTF
TRBJ2-7,TRBV7-6,-,TRBD2,TGTGCCAGCAGCTCTCCGACTAGCGGGAGGGCTGGGTACGAGCAGTACTTC,CASSSPTSGRAGYEQYF